This T cell receptor (beta chain) was sequenced for a study of T cell responses to AZD1222 COVID-19 vaccine. Study-wide points: Distributed over spike, vaccine-associated CD4 TCRs predominated at 160-218 and 743-854. Without day 14 samples, only post-peak T cell repertoires were studied.

Here immunoSEQ multiplex PCR was the method, and the copy in TCRdb shows in-frame clones only, minus some. The sample yields roughly 110,000 clones, 92% seen once. V gave up 0 bases and J gave up 5 bases; unmatched junction bases: 9. The CDR3 totals 17 residues. The germline CDR1 and CDR2 sequences are LGHNA and YNFKEQ. Turning to this clone: Its antigen is unknown.

The chain uses TRBV4-2 and TRBJ1-4, with 7 bases matching TRBD1. The sequencing here drew on peripheral blood, taken 28 days after the second AZD1222 dose. The receptor comes from an adult who received the AZD1222 COVID-19 vaccine. CDR3 nucleotide sequence: TGTGCCAGCAGCCAAGACGTAGGACAGGCGGGGAATGAAAAACTGTTTTTT. This encodes CASSQDVGQAGNEKLFF.